The clone carrying this TCR beta chain was counted many times. TCRdb passed the PCR reads through MiXCR, listing each CDR3 protein once. The data contain about 20,000 distinct CDR3 sequences, around two fifths of them singletons. This specimen comes from a study of tumor-infiltrating lymphocytes in oesophageal squamous cell carcinoma. The trim removed 4 bases at V and 5 bases at J, leaving 7 bases unmatched. The germline V gene has CDR1 SGHRS and CDR2 YFSETQ. This CDR3 spans 15 amino acids. The source material was esophageal tumor tissue. This receptor was obtained from a male donor with esophageal squamous cell carcinoma. This chain joins TRBV5-1 and TRBJ2-5; 11 bases map to TRBD2. CDR3 nucleotides: TGCGCCAGCAGCGGATTAGCGGGAGGGTTGGAGACCCAGTACTTC. It encodes CASSGLAGGLETQYF.